This T cell receptor (beta chain) was retrieved from a study of blood T cell repertoires in COVID-19. Study-wide background: The samples span acute and convalescent COVID-19 from the United States, Italy and Spain.

The assay was immunoSEQ multiplex PCR, and TCRdb's table has in-frame clones only and misses some. The sample consists of about 390,000 clones, around nine tenths of them appearing once. Recruits, aged roughly 18 to 90 years, lived in 24 US areas. Researchers sorted participants into cohorts using their self-reported clinical history. The CDR3 contains 18 residues. CDR1 and CDR2 from the germline V gene are MNHEY and SMNVEV (reference sequence). J lost 4 bases, V lost 3 bases, and 16 bases had no gene match. The clonotype originates from a woman aged 50 to 60 who had recovered from COVID-19. Sequencing was carried out using PBMCs or T cells enriched from blood (not recorded which). The chain joins TRBV27 to TRBJ1-2; 8 positions agree with TRBD1. The CDR3 coding sequence is TGTGCCAGCAGTTTTTCATTTCGACAGGGGTCGCCTTCCTATGGCTACACCTTC. It translates to CASSFSFRQGSPSYGYTF.